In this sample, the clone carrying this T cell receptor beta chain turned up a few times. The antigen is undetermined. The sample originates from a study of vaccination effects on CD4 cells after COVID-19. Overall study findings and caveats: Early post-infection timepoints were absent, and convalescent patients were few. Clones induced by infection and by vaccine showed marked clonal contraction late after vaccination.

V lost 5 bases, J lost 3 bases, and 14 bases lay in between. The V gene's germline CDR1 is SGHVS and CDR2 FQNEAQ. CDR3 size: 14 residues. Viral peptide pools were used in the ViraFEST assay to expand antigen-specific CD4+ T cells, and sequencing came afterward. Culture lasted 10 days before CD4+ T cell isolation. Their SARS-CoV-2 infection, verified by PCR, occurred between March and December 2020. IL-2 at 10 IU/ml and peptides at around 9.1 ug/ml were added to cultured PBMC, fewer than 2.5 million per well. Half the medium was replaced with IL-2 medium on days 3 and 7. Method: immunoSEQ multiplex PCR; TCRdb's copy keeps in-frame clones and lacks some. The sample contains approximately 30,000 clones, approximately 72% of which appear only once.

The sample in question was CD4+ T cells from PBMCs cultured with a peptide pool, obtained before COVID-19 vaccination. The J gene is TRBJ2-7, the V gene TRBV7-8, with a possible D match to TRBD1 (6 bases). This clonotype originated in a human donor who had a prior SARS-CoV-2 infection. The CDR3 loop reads CASSLQGASYEQYF. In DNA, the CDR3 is TGTGCCAGCAGCCTACAGGGCGCCAGCTACGAGCAGTACTTC.